A single sample is the source of the 26 T cell receptor beta chains below, sequenced in a study of blood T cell repertoires in COVID-19. This table comes from immunoSEQ multiplex PCR, and its TCRdb copy is limited to in-frame clones, with some not included. The sample has a few hundred thousand clones; more than 75% are singletons. Sequencing input: peripheral blood. These receptors were obtained from a woman between 35 and 50 years old who had recovered from COVID-19.

V usage is TRBV11-2 and J usage is TRBJ2-1, with D maybe TRBD1 (6 bases). Germline CDR1 reads SGHAT; CDR2 reads FQNNGV. The germline V and J ends were trimmed by 5 bases and 6 bases, with 14 bases remaining between them. CDR3 length equals 14 residues. In nucleotides, the CDR3 is TGTGCCAGCAGCCAGCTATGGGGGCCCAATGAGCAGTTCTTC. It specifies CASSQLWGPNEQFF.

The J gene is TRBJ1-2, the V gene TRBV30, with 11 nucleotides matching TRBD1. The J segment lost 7 bases and the V segment lost 2 bases, leaving 9 bases of the junction unmatched. This CDR3 has 15 amino acids. The germline CDR1 and CDR2 sequences are GTSNPN and SVGIG (reference sequence). DNA of the CDR3: TGTGCCTGGAGTACCCGGGACAGGGGGGCAGGTGGCTACACCTTC. This encodes CAWSTRDRGAGGYTF.

The chain employs TRBV7-9 and TRBJ1-2; 8 bases map to TRBD1. This CDR3 contains 14 residues. V trimming: 5 bases; J trimming: 4 bases; junction bases outside the gene matches: 6. Looked up from germline, CDR1 is SEHNR and CDR2 is FQNEAQ (reference sequence). Written as DNA, the CDR3 is TGTGCCAGCAGCCCGGGGACAGGCCTCTATGGCTACACCTTC. Translating it yields CASSPGTGLYGYTF.

The genes are TRBV5-6 and TRBJ1-4; 9 bases align to TRBD1. The CDR3 has 16 residues. After removal of 0 bases from V and 7 bases from J, the junction contained 7 bases not matched to a gene. CDR1 and CDR2 (germline): SGHDT, YYEEEE. CDR3 nucleotides: TGTGCCAGCAGCTTGGCTCCGGGACAGGGCCCTGAAAAACTGTTTTTT. The encoded protein is CASSLAPGQGPEKLFF.

This chain links TRBV5-5 with TRBJ1-3; D might be TRBD1 (6 bases). Per the germline V gene, CDR1 is SGHKS and CDR2 is YYEKEE (reference sequence). V lost 1 base and J 0 bases, leaving 11 bases between the germline ends. The CDR3 sequence is 16 residues long. CDR3 sequence (DNA): TGTGCCAGCAGCTTGTCAGGGACACACTCTGGAAACACCATATATTTT. Translation gives CASSLSGTHSGNTIYF.

The chain recombines TRBV5-4 with TRBJ1-6, with 9 nucleotides matching TRBD1. Germline CDR1 and CDR2: SGHNT and YYREEE (reference sequence). The CDR3 is made up of 16 amino acids. V trimming: 4 bases; J trimming: 6 bases; junction bases outside the gene matches: 8. The CDR3 region has the DNA TGTGCCAGCAGCACACCGGGACAGGGATTTAATTCACCCCTCCACTTT. It translates to CASSTPGQGFNSPLHF.

The CDR3 bases are TGTGCCAGCAGCCCTAACCCCGGGACTAGCGGGAGGTGGGCCCACGAGCAGTACTTC. This encodes CASSPNPGTSGRWAHEQYF. V usage is TRBV6-2 or TRBV6-3 and J usage is TRBJ2-7, with 15 bases matching TRBD2. This CDR3 comprises 19 residues. Unmatched junction bases numbered 17, after V lost 6 bases and J lost 5 bases. CDR1 is MNHEY, CDR2 SVGEGT, per germline.

In nucleotides, the CDR3 is TGTGCCAGCAGCCCCCTCGTGGGGCAGGGGGCTAATGGCTACACCTTC. Its translation is CASSPLVGQGANGYTF. The V and J genes are TRBV28 and TRBJ1-2; 8 nucleotides agree with TRBD1. Germline assignment: CDR1 MDHEN and CDR2 SYDVKM. Trimming took 6 bases from V and 6 from J; bases not matched to a gene: 15. The length of the CDR3 is 16 residues.

The chain carries TRBV5-1 and TRBJ2-3; the match to TRBD1 covers 8 bases. V trimming: 4 bases; J trimming: 3 bases; junction bases outside the gene matches: 7. Germline V gene data show CDR1 as SGHRS and CDR2 as YFSETQ. This CDR3 is built from 15 residues. CDR3 loop: CASSPDRAGTDTQYF. The CDR3 DNA is TGCGCCAGCAGCCCGGACAGGGCCGGGACAGATACGCAGTATTTT. The whole variable domain, remainder taken from reference TRBV5-1 and TRBJ2-3, is KAGVTQTPRYLIKTRGQQVTLSCSPISGHRSVSWYQQTPGQGLQFLFEYFSETQRNKGNFPGRFSGRQFSNSRSEMNVSTLELGDSALYLCASSPDRAGTDTQYFGPGTRLTVL.

The chain links TRBV10-2 to TRBJ1-6, with TRBD1 matching over 8 bases. This CDR3 is built from 18 residues. Per germline, CDR1 WSHSY and CDR2 SAAADI. V shed 1 base, J shed 7 bases, and the junction held 12 bases outside the gene matches. For the CDR3, the DNA is TGCGCCAGCAGTGAGTGGACCCTGGGGACAGGAAACAATTCACCCCTCCACTTT. Translation: CASSEWTLGTGNNSPLHF.

The chain couples TRBV6-5 to TRBJ2-3; 10 bases match TRBD1. Germline V lookup: CDR1 MNHEY, CDR2 SVGAGI. V was clipped by 8 bases and J by 1 base; unmatched bases: 3. This CDR3 has 14 amino acids. The CDR3 nucleotides read TGTGCCAGCGGAGGGACAGGGGGCACAGATACGCAGTATTTT. Its protein is CASGGTGGTDTQYF.

In DNA form, the CDR3 reads TGTGCCAGCTCACCACCAGCTAGCGGGAGGTTCGGTGAGCAGTTCTTC. This codes for CASSPPASGRFGEQFF. This chain uses TRBV18 with TRBJ2-1; 11 bases match TRBD2. The CDR3 contains 16 residues. CDR1 is KGHSH, CDR2 LQKENI, per germline. Trimming took 0 bases from V and 9 from J; bases not matched to a gene: 7.

This clone was recorded a few times. The rearrangement uses TRBV30 and TRBJ1-2; 7 nucleotides align to TRBD1. The CDR3 covers 12 residues. Germline loops: CDR1 GTSNPN, CDR2 SVGIG (reference sequence). Trimming removed 1 base from V and 10 bases from J; junction bases left unmatched: 6. CDR3 sequence (DNA): TGTGCCTGGAGTGCCGGACAGGCCATCTACACCTTC. Residues: CAWSAGQAIYTF. The whole variable domain, remainder taken from reference TRBV30 and TRBJ1-2, is SQTIHQWPATLVQPVGSPLSLECTVEGTSNPNLYWYRQAAGRGLQLLFYSVGIGQISSEVPQNLSASRPQDRQFILSSKKLLLSDSGFYLCAWSAGQAIYTFGSGTRLTVV.

The V gene is TRBV27, the J gene TRBJ1-1; the match to TRBD1 covers 11 bases. The germline gives CDR1 MNHEY, CDR2 SMNVEV (reference sequence). V shed 6 bases and J 4 bases; nucleotides not matched to a gene: 7. The CDR3 has 15 amino acids. The CDR3 loop reads CASSRDRGKGTEAFF. The CDR3, as DNA: TGTGCCAGCAGCCGGGACAGGGGGAAGGGCACTGAAGCTTTCTTT.

The chain uses TRBV5-5 and TRBJ1-3; 7 bases align to TRBD1. V lost 4 bases and J lost 0; bases outside the gene matches: 7. This CDR3 has 16 residues. The germline gives CDR1 SGHKS, CDR2 YYEKEE (reference sequence). The DNA of the CDR3 is TGTGCCAGCAGCCCAGGGGGGCTGCACTCTGGAAACACCATATATTTT. Residues: CASSPGGLHSGNTIYF.

This chain uses TRBV19 with TRBJ2-7; TRBD1 agrees at 9 bases. Germline V gives CDR1 LNHDA, CDR2 SQIVND (reference sequence). This CDR3 is 14 amino acids long. V shed 3 bases and J 3 bases; nucleotides not matched to a gene: 3. The CDR3 reads CASSMGTGYYEQYF. The CDR3 bases are TGTGCCAGTAGTATGGGGACAGGGTACTACGAGCAGTACTTC.

The chain has TRBV12-5 and TRBJ2-1; 13 bases agree with TRBD2. The V and J ends lost 6 bases and 10 bases, in that order; junction bases with no gene match: 6. The CDR3 extends over 14 amino acids. The V gene's germline CDR1 is LGHNT and CDR2 FRNRAP. The CDR3 DNA follows: TGTGCTAGTGGCCCCGGACTAGCGGGAGTAGAGCAGTTCTTC. Its translation: CASGPGLAGVEQFF. The full variable domain, in which reference TRBV12-5 and TRBJ2-1 provide the parts outside the CDR3, is DARVTQTPRHKVTEMGQEVTMRCQPILGHNTVFWYRQTMMQGLELLAYFRNRAPLDDSGMPKDRFSAEMPDATLATLKIQPSEPRDSAVYFCASGPGLAGVEQFFGPGTRLTVL.

This chain's CDR3 is CASSYSGGQVVTQYF. In DNA form, the CDR3 reads TGTGCCAGCAGTTACTCCGGGGGGCAAGTGGTTACGCAGTATTTT. The chain has TRBV6-5 and TRBJ2-3, with D possibly TRBD2 on 7 matching bases. The germline gives CDR1 MNHEY, CDR2 SVGAGI. CDR3 length equals 15 residues. The V gene lost 0 bases and the J gene lost 8 bases, with 15 bases spanning the gap.

The gene calls are TRBV7-8 and TRBJ2-3; 7 nucleotides match TRBD2. Germline V gene lookup returns CDR1 SGHVS and CDR2 FQNEAQ. The CDR3 is 16 residues long. The trim removed 5 bases at V and 0 bases at J, leaving 8 bases unmatched. The CDR3 DNA sequence: TGTGCCAGCAGCCAACTAGCGACCACTAGCACAGATACGCAGTATTTT. Protein sequence: CASSQLATTSTDTQYF.

The chain has TRBV6-5 and TRBJ2-3, with 10 bases lining up with TRBD1. Trimming cost V 3 bases and J 3 bases; bases outside gene matches: 3. CDR3 size: 15 residues. Germline CDR1 is MNHEY and CDR2 is SVGAGI. The CDR3, as DNA: TGTGCCAGCAGTTATTTGGGACAGGGGACAGATACGCAGTATTTT. Its translation: CASSYLGQGTDTQYF.

The rearrangement links TRBV29-1 to TRBJ2-1; 7 nucleotides align to TRBD2. The CDR3 length is 14 residues. V lost 7 bases and J lost 6; bases outside the gene matches: 12. The V gene's germline CDR1 is SQVTM and CDR2 ANQGSEA. The CDR3 loop is CSAYLADGGNEQFF. The CDR3 DNA sequence: TGCAGCGCCTACCTAGCGGACGGGGGCAATGAGCAGTTCTTC.

The chain links TRBV2 to TRBJ2-2, with D maybe TRBD2 (6 bases). The germline V and J ends were trimmed by 6 bases and 2 bases, with 16 bases remaining between them. The germline V gene encodes CDR1 SNHLY and CDR2 FYNNEI. The CDR3 is 16 amino acids. Here the CDR3 DNA reads TGTGCCAGCAGGGGACTCGCGCGGGCTAACACCGGGGAGCTGTTTTTT. It yields the protein CASRGLARANTGELFF.

This sequence joins TRBV7-2 and TRBJ2-3; 9 bases fit TRBD2. J lost 4 bases, V lost 5 bases, and 10 bases had no gene match. Germline V lookup: CDR1 SGHTA, CDR2 FQGNSA. The CDR3 sequence is 16 residues long. The CDR3 coding sequence is TGTGCCAGCAGCCCCGGGGGCGGGAGGGCCCCAGATACGCAGTATTTT. The encoded protein is CASSPGGGRAPDTQYF.

The rearrangement uses TRBV7-2 and TRBJ2-7; possibly TRBD1 for D (6 bases). The V gene's germline CDR1 is SGHTA and CDR2 FQGNSA. The CDR3 has 14 amino acids. Trimming removed 4 bases at V and 0 bases at J, with 10 bases between. CDR3 in amino acids: CASSSNRASYEQYF. The CDR3 region has the DNA TGTGCCAGCAGCTCCAACAGGGCCTCCTACGAGCAGTACTTC.

The J gene is TRBJ1-1, the V gene TRBV18; no clear D. Germline CDR1 KGHSH, CDR2 LQKENI. This CDR3 spans 13 amino acids. V was cut by 6 bases and J by 2 bases, with 10 bases left in between. CDR3 sequence reads: CASSAGLNTEAFF. Here the CDR3 DNA reads TGTGCCAGCTCCGCGGGCCTAAACACTGAAGCTTTCTTT.

The chain uses TRBV7-6 and TRBJ2-7, with 8 nucleotides matching TRBD1. This CDR3 is 16 amino acids long. J gave up 5 bases and V 2 bases, and 11 bases lay outside the gene matches. Per the germline V gene, CDR1 is SGHVS and CDR2 is FNYEAQ. The CDR3 coding sequence is TGTGCCAGCAGCTTAAGGGTTGGGCAGGGGGCCAACGAGCAGTACTTC. Its translation: CASSLRVGQGANEQYF.